This T cell receptor (beta chain) appears in the sequencing data of a study of blood T cell repertoires in COVID-19. Turning to the study itself: COVID-19 samples from acute and convalescent phases originated in the United States, Italy and Spain. PBMCs, B-cell-depleted T cells, or T cells were the source of the cDNA or gDNA that made up the material.

The length of the CDR3 is 13 residues. J lost 4 bases, V lost 8 bases, and 3 bases had no gene match. CDR1 and CDR2 from the germline V gene are MNHEY and SVGAGI. Original handling: From reference gene primer amplification, estimates of nucleated cell counts were derived. TCRdb's table, derived via immunoSEQ multiplex PCR, lists solely in-frame clones and lacks some. The DNA was the basis for D and trimming; V, J and clone size are from that table. The sample consists of 70,000 or so clones, roughly 77% of them appearing once. This TCR was recovered from a woman in her seventies with acute or convalescent COVID-19. The sample consisted of peripheral blood. This chain joins TRBV6-5 and TRBJ2-7, with TRBD2 identical over 12 bases. CDR3 nucleotide sequence: TGTGCCAGCTCTAGCGGGGGGGTGTACGAGCAGTACTTC. Protein: CASSSGGVYEQYF.